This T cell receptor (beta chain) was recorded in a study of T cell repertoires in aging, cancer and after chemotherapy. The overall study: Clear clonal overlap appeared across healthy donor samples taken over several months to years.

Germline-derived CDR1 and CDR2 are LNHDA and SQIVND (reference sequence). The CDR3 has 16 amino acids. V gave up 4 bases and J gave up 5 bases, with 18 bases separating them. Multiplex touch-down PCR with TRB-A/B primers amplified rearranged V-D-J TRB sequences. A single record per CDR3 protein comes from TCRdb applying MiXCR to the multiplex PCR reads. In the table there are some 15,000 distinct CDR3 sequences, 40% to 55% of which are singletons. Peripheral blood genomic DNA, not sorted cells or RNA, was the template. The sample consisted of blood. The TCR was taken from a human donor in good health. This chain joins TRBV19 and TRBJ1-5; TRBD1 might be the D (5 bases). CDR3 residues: CASSTPTVMPHQPQHF. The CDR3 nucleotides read TGTGCCAGTAGTACCCCGACAGTGATGCCCCATCAGCCCCAGCATTTT. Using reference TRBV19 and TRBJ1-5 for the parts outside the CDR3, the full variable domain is DGGITQSPKYLFRKEGQNVTLSCEQNLNHDAMYWYRQDPGQGLRLIYYSQIVNDFQKGDIAEGYSVSREKKESFPLTVTSAQKNPTAFYLCASSTPTVMPHQPQHFGDGTRLSIL.